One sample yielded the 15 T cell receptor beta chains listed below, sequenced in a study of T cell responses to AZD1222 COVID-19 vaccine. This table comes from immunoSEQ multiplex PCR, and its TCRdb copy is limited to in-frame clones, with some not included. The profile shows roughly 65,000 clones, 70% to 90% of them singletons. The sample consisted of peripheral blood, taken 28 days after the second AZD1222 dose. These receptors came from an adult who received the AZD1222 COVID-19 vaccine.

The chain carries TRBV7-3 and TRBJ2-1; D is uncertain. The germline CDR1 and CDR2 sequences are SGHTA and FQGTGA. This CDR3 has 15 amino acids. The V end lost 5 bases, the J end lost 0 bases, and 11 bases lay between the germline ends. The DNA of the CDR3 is TGTGCCAGCAGCATAGAAGGAAGCTCCTACAATGAGCAGTTCTTC. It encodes CASSIEGSSYNEQFF.

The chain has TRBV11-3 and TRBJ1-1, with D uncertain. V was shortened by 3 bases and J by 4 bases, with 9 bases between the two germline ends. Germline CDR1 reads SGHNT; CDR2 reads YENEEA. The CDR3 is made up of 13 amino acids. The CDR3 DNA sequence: TGTGCCAGCAGCTTCCGAGGTTTCACTGAAGCTTTCTTT. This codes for CASSFRGFTEAFF.

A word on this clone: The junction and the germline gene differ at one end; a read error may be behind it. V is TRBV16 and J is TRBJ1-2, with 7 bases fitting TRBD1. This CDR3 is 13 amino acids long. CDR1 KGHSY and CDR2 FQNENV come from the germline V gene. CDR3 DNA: TGTGCCAGCAGCCCACCTCCGGCGGGGACAGCTTTCTTC. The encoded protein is CASSPPPAGTAFF.

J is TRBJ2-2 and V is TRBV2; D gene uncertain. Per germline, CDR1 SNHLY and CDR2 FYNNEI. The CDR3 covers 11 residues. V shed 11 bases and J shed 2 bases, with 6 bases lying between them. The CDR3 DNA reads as TGTGCCGGATCCAACACCGGGGAGCTGTTTTTT. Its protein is CAGSNTGELFF.

The CDR3, as DNA: TGTGCCAGCAGCCCTTCGACAGGGTACCTCTATGGCTACACCTTC. The encoded protein is CASSPSTGYLYGYTF. This chain joins TRBV11-2 and TRBJ1-2; TRBD1 aligns across 7 bases. CDR1 and CDR2 from the germline V gene are SGHAT and FQNNGV. The CDR3 sequence is 15 residues long. V shed 5 bases and J 4 bases; nucleotides not matched to a gene: 10.

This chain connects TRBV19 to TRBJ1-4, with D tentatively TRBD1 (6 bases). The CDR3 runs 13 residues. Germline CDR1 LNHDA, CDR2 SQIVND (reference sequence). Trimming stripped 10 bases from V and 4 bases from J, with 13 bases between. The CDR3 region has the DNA TGTGCCACATCCAGGGGATATAATGAAAAACTGTTTTTT. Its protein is CATSRGYNEKLFF.

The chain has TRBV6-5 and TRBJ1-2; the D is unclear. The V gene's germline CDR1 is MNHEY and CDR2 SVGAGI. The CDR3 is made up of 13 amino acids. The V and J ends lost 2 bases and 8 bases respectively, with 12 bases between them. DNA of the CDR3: TGTGCCAGCAGTTACGGGGTAATAGGCGGCTACACCTTC. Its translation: CASSYGVIGGYTF.

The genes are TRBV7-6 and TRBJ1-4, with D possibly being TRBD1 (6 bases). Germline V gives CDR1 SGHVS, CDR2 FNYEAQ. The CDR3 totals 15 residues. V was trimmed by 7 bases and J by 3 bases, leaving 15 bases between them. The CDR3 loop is CASTEGGGANEKLFF. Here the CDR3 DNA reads TGTGCCAGCACCGAGGGGGGGGGAGCTAATGAAAAACTGTTTTTT. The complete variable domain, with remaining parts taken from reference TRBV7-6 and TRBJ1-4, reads GAGVSQSPRYKVTKRGQDVALRCDPISGHVSLYWYRQALGQGPEFLTYFNYEAQQDKSGLPNDRFSAERPEGSISTLTIQRTEQRDSAMYRCASTEGGGANEKLFFGSGTQLSVL.

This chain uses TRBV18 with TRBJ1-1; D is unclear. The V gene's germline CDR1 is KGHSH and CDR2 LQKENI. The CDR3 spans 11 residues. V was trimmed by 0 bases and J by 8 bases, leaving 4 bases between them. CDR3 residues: CASSPPGEAFF. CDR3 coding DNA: TGTGCCAGCTCACCACCAGGAGAAGCTTTCTTT.

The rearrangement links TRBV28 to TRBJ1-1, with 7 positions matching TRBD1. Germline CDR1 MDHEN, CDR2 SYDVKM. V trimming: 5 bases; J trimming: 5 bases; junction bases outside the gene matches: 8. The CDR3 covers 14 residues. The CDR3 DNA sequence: TGTGCCAGCAGTCTCACAGGGGTAGGGACTGAAGCTTTCTTT. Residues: CASSLTGVGTEAFF.

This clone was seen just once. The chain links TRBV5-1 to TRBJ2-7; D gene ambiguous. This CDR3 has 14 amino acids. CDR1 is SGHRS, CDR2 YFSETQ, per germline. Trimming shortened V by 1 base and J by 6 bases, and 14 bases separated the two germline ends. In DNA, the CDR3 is TGCGCCAGCAGCTTGAGGCAGCGCCAGACCGAGCAGTACTTC. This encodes CASSLRQRQTEQYF. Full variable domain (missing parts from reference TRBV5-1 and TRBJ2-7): KAGVTQTPRYLIKTRGQQVTLSCSPISGHRSVSWYQQTPGQGLQFLFEYFSETQRNKGNFPGRFSGRQFSNSRSEMNVSTLELGDSALYLCASSLRQRQTEQYFGPGTRLTVT.

The CDR3 loop is CATSDYRVRDTQYF. CDR3 DNA sequence: TGTGCCACCAGTGATTATCGAGTTCGGGATACGCAGTATTTT. The chain uses TRBV24-1 and TRBJ2-3, with D uncertain. CDR1 KGHDR and CDR2 SFDVKD come from the germline V gene. V lost 2 bases and J lost 6, with 11 bases in between. CDR3 length: 14 amino acids.

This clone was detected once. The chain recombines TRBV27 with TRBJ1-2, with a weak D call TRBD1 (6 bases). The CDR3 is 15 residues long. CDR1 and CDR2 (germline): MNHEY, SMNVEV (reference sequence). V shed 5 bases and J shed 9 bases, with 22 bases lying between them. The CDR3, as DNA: TGTGCCAGCAGTGTTTTGGGGGGCCAGGGGAATAGCTACACCTTC. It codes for CASSVLGGQGNSYTF.

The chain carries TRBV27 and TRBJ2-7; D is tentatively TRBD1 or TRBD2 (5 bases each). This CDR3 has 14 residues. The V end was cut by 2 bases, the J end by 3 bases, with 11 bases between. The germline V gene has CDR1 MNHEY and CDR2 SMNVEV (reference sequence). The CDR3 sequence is CASSLTGTHYEQYF. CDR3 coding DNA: TGTGCCAGCAGTTTAACCGGGACGCACTACGAGCAGTACTTC.

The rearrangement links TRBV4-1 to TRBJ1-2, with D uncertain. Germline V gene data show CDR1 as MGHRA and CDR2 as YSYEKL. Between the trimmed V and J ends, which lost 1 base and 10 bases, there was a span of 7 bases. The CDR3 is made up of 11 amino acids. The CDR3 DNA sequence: TGCGCCAGCAGCCAAGCAAGGGTCTACACCTTC. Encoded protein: CASSQARVYTF.